The sequence of this T cell receptor beta chain was determined in a study of shared clonotypes between healthy human individuals. Study-wide findings and caveats: The four-donor shared clonotypes exceeded non-shared clonotypes in generation probability, with non-shared ones scoring lower. Owing to a small donor count, the genetic and exposure-history diversity represented was limited.

Positively selected for CCR7, the CD45RO-negative cells used as naive CD8 cells excluded terminally differentiated effector memory CD45RA+ cells. Trimming took off 3 bases at V and 6 bases at J, with 12 bases between the two ends. Germline CDR1 reads SGDLS; CDR2 reads YYNGEE. CDR3 size: 13 residues. An assay was performed, and its level was deep. Clones were read by immunoSEQ multiplex PCR, and TCRdb kept only the in-frame ones, dropping some. The sample records around 2,000,000 clones, less than 95% being singletons. This clone was detected only once. Its antigen remains unknown. Sequences were obtained from naive CD8+ T cells sorted from blood. V gene TRBV9 combines with J gene TRBJ1-1; D is uncertain. This receptor was taken from a man aged 18 to 35 in good health. CDR3 region: CASSGDTIPEAFF. In DNA, the CDR3 is TGTGCCAGCAGCGGGGATACGATCCCTGAAGCTTTCTTT.